The source of this T cell receptor beta chain is a study of human versus mouse CDR3 diversity and MHC coevolution. This CDR3 is built from 17 residues. The germline V gene has CDR1 SGHTA and CDR2 FQGTGA. The V gene lost 5 bases and the J gene lost 6 bases, with 23 bases spanning the gap. The table came from immunoSEQ multiplex PCR; TCRdb's copy has only in-frame clones and leaves some out. Here the sample spans more than 55,000 clones, around 94% being singletons. General observations from the study: iCHAO1 estimated the human TCR beta repertoire at roughly 1.5 million clonotypes. Among all groups, most of the three human donors showed least clonal inequality.

This clone was counted once. Its cognate antigen is unknown. The chain has TRBV7-3 and TRBJ2-1; D perhaps matches TRBD2 (5 bases). Sequencing was done on a sample of naive CD4+ T cells from blood. Subset in this sample: CD45RO-negative CD62L-positive naive CD4 T cells. The origin of this receptor is a person between 55 and 70 years old in good health. CDR3 coding DNA: TGTGCCAGCAGCCCCCTGGAAAGGGCTAGCCCGGGCAATGAGCAGTTCTTC. Amino acids: CASSPLERASPGNEQFF.